This paragraph covers one TCR beta chain sequence. This sample also contains other DNA sequences that code for the same CDR3. CDR1 is ENHRY and CDR2 is SYGVKD in the germline V gene. CDR3 length: 11 residues. Trimming shortened V by 4 bases and J by 5 bases, and 5 bases separated the two germline ends. The data belong to a study of CD8+ T cells in alopecia areata. The overall study: Patients received oral tofacitinib, 5 to 10 mg twice daily, for moderate-to-severe alopecia areata.

Once RNA had been extracted, it was reverse transcribed into cDNA to act as the sequencing template. The method was immunoSEQ multiplex PCR; TCRdb's version includes in-frame clones alone and lacks a portion of them. The sample records about 120,000 clones, around two fifths being singletons. This TCR came from a human donor with alopecia areata. Sequences were obtained from CD4+ T cells sorted from blood. The chain employs TRBV10-3 and TRBJ2-5; D may correspond to TRBD1 or TRBD2 (5 bases each). CDR3 in DNA: TGTGCCATCAGTGGGGGGGAGACCCAGTACTTC. This gives the protein CAISGGETQYF.